The sequence of this T cell receptor beta chain was determined in a study of shared clonotypes between healthy human individuals. Germline V lookup: CDR1 SGDLS, CDR2 YYNGEE. The V and J ends lost 4 bases and 0 bases, in that order; junction bases with no gene match: 3. The CDR3 runs 16 residues. Study-level findings and limits: Around 5.4% of naive CD4 clonotypes were common to several donors. Naive subsets generally exceeded memory subsets in estimated richness.

A note on this clone: Its antigen is not known.

At a deep level, the assay was run. Assay used: immunoSEQ multiplex PCR; TCRdb lists only in-frame clones, some missing. The profile shows 2,500,000 or so clones, 85% to 95% of them singletons. The sequenced sample consisted of naive CD4+ T cells from PBMCs. Subset in this sample: CD45RA+ positively selected. The source of this sequence is a man aged 18 to 35 in good health. Some clones in this sample may be carry-over from other donors' samples. The rearrangement joins TRBV9 to TRBJ2-2; 10 bases align to TRBD2. As DNA, the CDR3 is TGTGCCAGCAGCCGGACTAGCGGAGCGAACACCGGGGAGCTGTTTTTT. Translated: CASSRTSGANTGELFF.